This record covers a single T cell receptor beta chain. The clone's antigen remains unknown. There are no base qualities to consult, and no much larger clone falls within one base. The protocol used for the library was the immunoSEQ multiplex PCR assay. TCRdb mirrors the immuneACCESS table, restricted to in-frame sequences. Some clones are absent from its copies; in checked studies, under half trace to an unresolved V gene, and the reason for the others is unknown. The sample data list about 48,000 clones, and approximately 86% of these were observed just once. Clones ranked in the top ten supply about a sixth of the sample. The sample comes from a study of radiotherapy plus CTLA-4 blockade in lung cancer (dated 2018 in TCRdb). For context, the study as a whole: Objective responses occurred in about 19% of enrolled patients, and around 29% achieved disease control. Points the paper makes about the study in general: After treatment with radiotherapy and ipilimumab, TCR clones that originated in tumors expanded in peripheral blood. The strongest predictors of response, as reported, were early dynamic changes in blood T cell clones along with a rise in serum interferon-beta after radiation.

In this study, focal radiation therapy paired with CTLA-4 blockade (ipilimumab) was tested in patients who had chemo-refractory metastatic non-small-cell lung cancer. The sequence derives from a human donor with non-small cell lung cancer that progressed on radiotherapy plus ipilimumab. Some clones in this sample may be carry-over from other donors' samples. Source: peripheral blood, taken from a patient treated with radiotherapy plus ipilimumab.

CDR3 protein: CAWSGEARLWEQFF. The sequenced DNA is TGTGCCTGGTCGGGAGAGGCCAGGCTATGGGAGCAGTTCTTC. This receptor chain uses TRBV30 and TRBJ2-1; the D region possibly corresponds to TRBD2 (6 bases align). The V and J ends are trimmed by 5 bases and 10 bases, leaving 21 bases between them. Including the terminal cysteine and phenylalanine, the CDR3 comprises 14 residues. Just the 42-base CDR3 DNA is kept, in frame starting at base 1. CDR1 and CDR2 are read off the germline V gene (reference sequence) as GTSNPN and SVGIG. Supplemented by the reference TRBV30 and TRBJ2-1 proteins around the CDR3, the complete variable domain is SQTIHQWPATLVQPVGSPLSLECTVEGTSNPNLYWYRQAAGRGLQLLFYSVGIGQISSEVPQNLSASRPQDRQFILSSKKLLLSDSGFYLCAWSGEARLWEQFFGPGTRLTVL.